Presented here are 6 T cell receptor beta chains from one specimen sequenced in a study of CD4 T cells in relation to SARS-CoV-2 and coronaviruses. Unexposed donor CD4+ T cells date from about 2011-2018, before the COVID-19 pandemic. The cells were cultured for around ten days before CD4+ T cells were isolated. Antigens of these TCRs are unknown. Assay: immunoSEQ multiplex PCR; the TCRdb copy retains only in-frame clones and omits some. The data contain about 30,000 clones, 60% to 80% of them singletons. Sequenced input: CD4+ T cells from PBMCs, cultured in vitro. These receptors were obtained from a human donor in good health.

The rearrangement joins TRBV6-1 to TRBJ2-7; 9 bases match TRBD2. The CDR3 has 15 residues. The junction had 5 bases not matched to a gene; V was cut back by 1 base and J by 4 bases. Germline V gene sequence: CDR1 MNHNS, CDR2 SASEGT. The CDR3 is CASSEGVAGAYEQYF. CDR3 nucleotides: TGTGCCAGCAGTGAAGGGGTAGCGGGAGCTTACGAGCAGTACTTC.

V usage is TRBV19 and J usage is TRBJ2-7; tentative D call: TRBD1 (6 bases). V lost 8 bases, J lost 1 base, and 15 bases lay in between. Germline CDR1 reads LNHDA; CDR2 reads SQIVND (reference sequence). The CDR3 runs 14 residues. The CDR3 DNA reads as TGTGCCAGTCGGGACACCCGCCGTTCCTACGAGCAGTACTTC. As protein: CASRDTRRSYEQYF.

The chain recombines TRBV12-5 with TRBJ2-5; a possible D gene is TRBD2 (6 bases). The V gene lost 2 bases and the J gene lost 2 bases, with 12 bases spanning the gap. The CDR3 is 15 residues long. Germline CDR1 LGHNT, CDR2 FRNRAP. The CDR3 here is CASGLSSGTQETQYF. CDR3 DNA sequence: TGTGCTAGTGGTTTGAGCTCCGGGACTCAAGAGACCCAGTACTTC. The variable domain in full, with the rest retrieved from reference TRBV12-5 and TRBJ2-5, is DARVTQTPRHKVTEMGQEVTMRCQPILGHNTVFWYRQTMMQGLELLAYFRNRAPLDDSGMPKDRFSAEMPDATLATLKIQPSEPRDSAVYFCASGLSSGTQETQYFGPGTRLLVL.

The J gene is TRBJ1-1, the V gene TRBV4-1, with D unclear. Germline V CDR1 and CDR2: MGHRA, YSYEKL. The V gene lost 0 bases and the J gene lost 7 bases, with 18 bases spanning the gap. This CDR3 contains 16 residues. CDR3 amino acids: CASSQDLGSIRNEAFF. For the CDR3, the DNA is TGCGCCAGCAGCCAAGATTTGGGCAGTATCCGCAATGAAGCTTTCTTT.

The V and J genes are TRBV5-1 and TRBJ2-2; 7 nucleotides match TRBD1. Trimming at V came to 4 bases and at J to 2 bases, leaving 8 bases not matched to a gene. Germline values: CDR1 SGHRS, CDR2 YFSETQ. This CDR3 is built from 16 residues. The CDR3 region is CASSHKGQANTGELFF. The CDR3 DNA sequence: TGCGCCAGCAGCCATAAAGGACAGGCCAACACCGGGGAGCTGTTTTTT. Looking up the rest from reference TRBV5-1 and TRBJ2-2 gives the full variable domain: KAGVTQTPRYLIKTRGQQVTLSCSPISGHRSVSWYQQTPGQGLQFLFEYFSETQRNKGNFPGRFSGRQFSNSRSEMNVSTLELGDSALYLCASSHKGQANTGELFFGEGSRLTVL.

The rearrangement joins TRBV19 to TRBJ2-7; the D call may be TRBD1 or TRBD2 (5 bases each). The CDR3 runs 13 residues. Germline V gives CDR1 LNHDA, CDR2 SQIVND (reference sequence). The V and J ends lost 4 bases and 7 bases respectively, with 14 bases between them. For the CDR3, the DNA is TGTGCCAGTAGTAACACCGGGACGCGGGAGCAGTACTTC. It codes for CASSNTGTREQYF.